This TCR beta chain was profiled in a study of shared clonotypes between healthy human individuals. All donors qualified as healthy HIV-negative adults and had experienced no recent acute infections or vaccinations. TCRdb's copy holds only in-frame clones and misses some; the assay was immunoSEQ multiplex PCR. The sample shows 450,000 to 550,000 clones, around 79% of them seen only once. V lost 2 bases to trimming and J lost 4 bases, with 11 bases between them. This CDR3 spans 15 amino acids. CDR1 is MDHEN, CDR2 SYDVKM, per germline. Findings of the study overall: The authors expected sequencing depth to affect clonotype sharing among donors.

Note on this clone: Its antigen remains unknown.

The chain recombines TRBV28 with TRBJ1-4; D is ambiguous. Source material: PBMCs. The receptor was isolated from a woman between 35 and 50 years old in good health. Some clones in this sample may be carry-over from other donors' samples. In DNA, the CDR3 is TGTGCCAGCAGTTTACTAGGGTCGGGTAATGAAAAACTGTTTTTT. Its translation is CASSLLGSGNEKLFF. The full variable domain, its missing parts supplied by reference TRBV28 and TRBJ1-4, is DVKVTQSSRYLVKRTGEKVFLECVQDMDHENMFWYRQDPGLGLRLIYFSYDVKMKEKGDIPEGYSVSREKKERFSLILESASTNQTSMYLCASSLLGSGNEKLFFGSGTQLSVL.